This T cell receptor (beta chain) was recovered during a study of beta chain features in type 1 diabetes. Study-wide results and caveats: TCRB CDR3s were moderately but significantly shorter in Type 1 diabetes patients in all four CD4+ subsets. A potential PCR bias toward shorter templates would be equal in patient and control samples.

This clone was recorded a few times. Its antigen is still unknown. TCRB transcripts that were expressed got sequenced, as all of the isolated RNA had been reverse transcribed. The method was immunoSEQ multiplex PCR; TCRdb's version includes in-frame clones alone and lacks a portion of them. Of 400,000 to 550,000 clones in the sample, over 10% were seen once. This CDR3 contains 15 residues. The germline V gene encodes CDR1 SGHTA and CDR2 FQGNSA. The V end lost 0 bases, the J end lost 7 bases, and 15 bases lay between the germline ends. The receptor's source is a woman aged 18-35 years in good health. This chain uses TRBV7-2 with TRBJ1-1, with D possibly being TRBD1 (6 bases). Sequenced input: naive CD4+ T cells from blood. CDR3 DNA: TGTGCCAGCAGCTTAGCTTCCGGGACACCGTATGAAGCTTTCTTT. Residues: CASSLASGTPYEAFF.